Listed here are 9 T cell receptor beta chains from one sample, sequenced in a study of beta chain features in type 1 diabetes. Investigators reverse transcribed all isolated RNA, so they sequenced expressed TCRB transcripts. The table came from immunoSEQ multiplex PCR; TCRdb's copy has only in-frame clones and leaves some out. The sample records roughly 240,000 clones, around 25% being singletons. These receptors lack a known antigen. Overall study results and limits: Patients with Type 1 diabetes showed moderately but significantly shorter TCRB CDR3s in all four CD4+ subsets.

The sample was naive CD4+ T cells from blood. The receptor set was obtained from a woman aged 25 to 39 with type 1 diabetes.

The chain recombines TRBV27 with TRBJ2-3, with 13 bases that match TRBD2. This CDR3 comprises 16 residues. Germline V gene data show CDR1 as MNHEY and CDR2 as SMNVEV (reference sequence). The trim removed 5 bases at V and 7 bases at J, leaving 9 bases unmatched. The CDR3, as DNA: TGTGCCAGCAGTACCATACTAGCGGGAGGGCCACATACGCAGTATTTT. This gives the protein CASSTILAGGPHTQYF.

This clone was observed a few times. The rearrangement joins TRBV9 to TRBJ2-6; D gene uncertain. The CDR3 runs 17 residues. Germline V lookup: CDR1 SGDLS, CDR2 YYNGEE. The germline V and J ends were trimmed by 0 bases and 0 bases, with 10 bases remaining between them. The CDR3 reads CASSVGNRNSGANVLTF. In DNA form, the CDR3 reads TGTGCCAGCAGCGTAGGAAACAGAAACTCTGGGGCCAACGTCCTGACTTTC.

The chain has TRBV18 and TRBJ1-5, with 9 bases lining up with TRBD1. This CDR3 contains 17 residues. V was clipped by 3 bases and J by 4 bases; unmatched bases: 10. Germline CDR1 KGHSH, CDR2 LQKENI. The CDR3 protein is CASSPPGQGGVNQPQHF. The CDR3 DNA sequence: TGTGCCAGCTCACCTCCGGGACAGGGCGGTGTTAATCAGCCCCAGCATTTT.

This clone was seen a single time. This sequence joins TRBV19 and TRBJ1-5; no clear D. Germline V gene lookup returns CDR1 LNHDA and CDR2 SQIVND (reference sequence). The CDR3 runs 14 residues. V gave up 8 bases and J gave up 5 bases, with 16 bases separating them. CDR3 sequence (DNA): TGTGCCAGTTCGGAGGGAACGATTCATCAGCCCCAGCATTTT. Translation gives CASSEGTIHQPQHF.

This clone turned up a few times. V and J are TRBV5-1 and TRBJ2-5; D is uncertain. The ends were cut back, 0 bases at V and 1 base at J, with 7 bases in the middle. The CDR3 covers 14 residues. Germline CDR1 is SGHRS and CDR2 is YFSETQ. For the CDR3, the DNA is TGCGCCAGCAGCTTGGGGTCGGGCCAAGAGACCCAGTACTTC. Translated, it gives CASSLGSGQETQYF.

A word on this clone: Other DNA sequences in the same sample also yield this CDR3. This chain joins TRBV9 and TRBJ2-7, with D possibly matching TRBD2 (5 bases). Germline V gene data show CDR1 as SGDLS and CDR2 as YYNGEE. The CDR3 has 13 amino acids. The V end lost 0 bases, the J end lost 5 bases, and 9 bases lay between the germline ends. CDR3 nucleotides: TGTGCCAGCAGCGTAGGCCCCGGGGACGAGCAGTACTTC. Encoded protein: CASSVGPGDEQYF.

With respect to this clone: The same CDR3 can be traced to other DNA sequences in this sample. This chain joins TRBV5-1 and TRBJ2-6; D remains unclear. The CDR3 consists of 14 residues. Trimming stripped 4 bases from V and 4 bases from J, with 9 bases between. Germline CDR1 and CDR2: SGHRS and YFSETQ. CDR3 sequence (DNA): TGCGCCAGCAGCCCTACAGCCGGGGCCAACGTCCTGACTTTC. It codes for CASSPTAGANVLTF.

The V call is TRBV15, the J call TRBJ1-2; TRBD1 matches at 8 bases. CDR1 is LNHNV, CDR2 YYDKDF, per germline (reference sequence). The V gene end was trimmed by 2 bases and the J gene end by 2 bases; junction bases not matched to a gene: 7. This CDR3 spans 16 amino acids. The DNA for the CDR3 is TGTGCCACCAGCAGATCATTGACAGGGGCGAACTATGGCTACACCTTC. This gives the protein CATSRSLTGANYGYTF.

This CDR3 reads CASSWAGGQETQYF. CDR3 nucleotides: TGTGCCAGCAGCTGGGCGGGCGGACAAGAGACCCAGTACTTC. V gene TRBV5-4 combines with J gene TRBJ2-5, with a tentative D call TRBD2 (5 bases). CDR1 and CDR2 from the germline V gene are SGHNT and YYREEE (reference sequence). The CDR3 loop spans 14 amino acids. Trimming left V 3 bases short and J 2 bases short, with 11 bases between.